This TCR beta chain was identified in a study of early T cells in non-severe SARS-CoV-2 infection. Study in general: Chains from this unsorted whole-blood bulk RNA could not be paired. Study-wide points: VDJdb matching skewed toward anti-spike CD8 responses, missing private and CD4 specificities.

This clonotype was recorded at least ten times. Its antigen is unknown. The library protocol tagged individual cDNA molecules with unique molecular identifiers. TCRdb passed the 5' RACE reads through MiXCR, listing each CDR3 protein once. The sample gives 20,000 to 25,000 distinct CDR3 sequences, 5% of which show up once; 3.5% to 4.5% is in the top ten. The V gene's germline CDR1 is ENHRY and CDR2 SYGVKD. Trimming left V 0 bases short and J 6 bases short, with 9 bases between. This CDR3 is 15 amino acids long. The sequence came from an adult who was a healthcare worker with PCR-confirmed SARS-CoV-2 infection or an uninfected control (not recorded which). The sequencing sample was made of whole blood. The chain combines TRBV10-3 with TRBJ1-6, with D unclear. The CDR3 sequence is CAISESGPANSPLHF. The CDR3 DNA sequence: TGTGCCATCAGTGAGTCAGGGCCAGCTAATTCACCCCTCCACTTT.